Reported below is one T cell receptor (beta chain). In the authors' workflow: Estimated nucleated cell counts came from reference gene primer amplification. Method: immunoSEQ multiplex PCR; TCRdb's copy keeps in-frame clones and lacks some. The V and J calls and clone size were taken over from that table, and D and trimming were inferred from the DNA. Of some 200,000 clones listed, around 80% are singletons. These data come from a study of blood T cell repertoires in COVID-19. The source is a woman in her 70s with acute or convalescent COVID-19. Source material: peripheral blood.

For the CDR3, the DNA is TGTGCCAGCAGCTACCGGGACATTGATTCACCCCTCCACTTT. Translating it yields CASSYRDIDSPLHF. V usage is TRBV5-4 and J usage is TRBJ1-6, with D possibly TRBD1 on 6 matching bases. V dropped 3 bases and J dropped 8 bases, with 12 bases sitting between them. The CDR3 is 14 residues long. Germline assignment: CDR1 SGHNT and CDR2 YYREEE (reference sequence).